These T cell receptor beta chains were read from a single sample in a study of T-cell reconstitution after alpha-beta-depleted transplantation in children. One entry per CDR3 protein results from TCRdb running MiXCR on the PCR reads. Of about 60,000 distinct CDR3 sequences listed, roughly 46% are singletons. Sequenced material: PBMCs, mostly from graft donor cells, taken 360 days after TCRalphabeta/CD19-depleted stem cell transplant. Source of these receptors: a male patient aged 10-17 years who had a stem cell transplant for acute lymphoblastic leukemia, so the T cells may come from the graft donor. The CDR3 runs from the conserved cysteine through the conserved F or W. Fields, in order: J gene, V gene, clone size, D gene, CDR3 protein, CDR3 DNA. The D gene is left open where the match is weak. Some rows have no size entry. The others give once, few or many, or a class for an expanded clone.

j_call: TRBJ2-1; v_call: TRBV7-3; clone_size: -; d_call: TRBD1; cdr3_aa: CASSPGQGAGEQFF; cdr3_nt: TGTGCCAGCAGCCCGGGACAGGGGGCGGGTGAGCAGTTCTTC
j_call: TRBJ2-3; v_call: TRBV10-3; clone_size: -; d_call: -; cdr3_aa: CAISEFGANTQYF; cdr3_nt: TGTGCCATCAGTGAGTTCGGGGCTAATACGCAGTATTTT
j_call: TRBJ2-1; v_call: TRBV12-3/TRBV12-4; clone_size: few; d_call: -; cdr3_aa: CASSLPPASNEQFF; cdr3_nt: TGTGCCAGCAGCCTCCCACCAGCGAGCAATGAGCAGTTCTTC
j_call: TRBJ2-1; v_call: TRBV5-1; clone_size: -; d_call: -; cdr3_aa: CASSLDRYIEQFF; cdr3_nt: TGCGCCAGCAGCTTGGACCGGTATATAGAGCAGTTCTTC
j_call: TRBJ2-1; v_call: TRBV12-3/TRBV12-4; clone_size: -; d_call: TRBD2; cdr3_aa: CASSSGLAGGSRGSEQFF; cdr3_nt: TGTGCCAGCAGCTCCGGCCTAGCGGGGGGGTCCCGAGGGTCGGAGCAGTTCTTC
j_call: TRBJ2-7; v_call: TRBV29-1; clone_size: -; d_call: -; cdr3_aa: CSVEGQYSYEQYF; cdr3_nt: TGCAGCGTTGAAGGACAGTACTCCTACGAGCAGTACTTC
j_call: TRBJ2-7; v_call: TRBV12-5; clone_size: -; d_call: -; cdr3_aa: CASGSPGLFYEQYF; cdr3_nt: TGTGCTAGTGGCTCCCCGGGACTGTTCTACGAGCAGTACTTC
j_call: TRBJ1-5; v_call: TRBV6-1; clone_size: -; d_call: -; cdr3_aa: CASRGDNPWGPQHF; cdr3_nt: TGTGCCAGCCGGGGGGACAACCCTTGGGGGCCCCAGCATTTT
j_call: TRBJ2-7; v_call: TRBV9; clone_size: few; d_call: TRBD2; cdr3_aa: CASSVSGTPYEQYF; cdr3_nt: TGTGCCAGCAGCGTGAGCGGGACTCCCTACGAGCAGTACTTC
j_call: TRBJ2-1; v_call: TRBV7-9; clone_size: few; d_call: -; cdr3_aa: CASSLHGHEQFF; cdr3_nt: TGTGCCAGCAGCTTACATGGACATGAGCAGTTCTTC
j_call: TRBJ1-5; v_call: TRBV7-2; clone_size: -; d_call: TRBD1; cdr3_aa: CASSLGPDRAYQPQHF; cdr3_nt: TGTGCCAGCAGCTTAGGCCCCGACAGGGCCTATCAGCCCCAGCATTTT
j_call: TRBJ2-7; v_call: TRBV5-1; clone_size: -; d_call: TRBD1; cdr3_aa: CASSLGHGTGNYEQYF; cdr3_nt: TGCGCCAGCAGCTTGGGGCACGGGACAGGGAACTACGAGCAGTACTTC
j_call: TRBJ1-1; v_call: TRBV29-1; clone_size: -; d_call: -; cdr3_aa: CSVVPRGFVEAFF; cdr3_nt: TGCAGCGTCGTACCGAGGGGATTTGTTGAAGCTTTCTTT
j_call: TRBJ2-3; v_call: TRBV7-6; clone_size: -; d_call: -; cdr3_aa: CASSLAPTDTQYF; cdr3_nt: TGTGCCAGCAGCTTAGCCCCCACAGATACGCAGTATTTT
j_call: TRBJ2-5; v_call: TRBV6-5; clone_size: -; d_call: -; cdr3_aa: CASSFFPDSQETQYF; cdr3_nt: TGTGCCAGCAGTTTTTTCCCGGACAGCCAAGAGACCCAGTACTTC
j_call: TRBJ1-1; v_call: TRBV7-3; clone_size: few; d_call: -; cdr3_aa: CASSLGHQNTEAFF; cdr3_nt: TGTGCCAGCAGCTTGGGACACCAGAACACTGAAGCTTTCTTT
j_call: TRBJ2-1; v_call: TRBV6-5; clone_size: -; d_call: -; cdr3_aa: CASSYGYNEQFF; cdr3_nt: TGTGCCAGCAGTTATGGCTACAATGAGCAGTTCTTC
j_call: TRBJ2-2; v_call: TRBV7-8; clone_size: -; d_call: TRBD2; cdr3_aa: CASSLELAGGLNTGELFF; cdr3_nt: TGTGCCAGCAGCTTAGAACTAGCGGGAGGCCTGAACACCGGGGAGCTGTTTTTT
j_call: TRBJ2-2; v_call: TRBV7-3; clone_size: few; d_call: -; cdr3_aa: CATGFGGRNTGELFF; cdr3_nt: TGTGCCACCGGATTCGGGGGGCGAAACACCGGGGAGCTGTTTTTT
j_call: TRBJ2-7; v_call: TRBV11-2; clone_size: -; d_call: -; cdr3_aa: CASSPQPLREQYF; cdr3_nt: TGTGCCAGCAGCCCCCAACCCTTGAGGGAGCAGTACTTC
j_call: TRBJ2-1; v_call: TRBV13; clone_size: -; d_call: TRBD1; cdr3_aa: CASSLFTGEVEQFF; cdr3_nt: TGTGCCAGCAGCTTATTTACAGGGGAAGTTGAGCAGTTCTTC
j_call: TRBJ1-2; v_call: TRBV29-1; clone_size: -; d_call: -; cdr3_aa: CRARDFYGYTF; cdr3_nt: TGCAGGGCAAGGGACTTCTATGGCTACACCTTC
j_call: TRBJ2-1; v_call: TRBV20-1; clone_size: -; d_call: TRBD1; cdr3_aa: CSAYSTGEFF; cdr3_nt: TGCAGTGCCTATAGTACAGGGGAGTTCTTC
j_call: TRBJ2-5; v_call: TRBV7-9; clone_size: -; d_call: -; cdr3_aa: CASSLVGDETQYF; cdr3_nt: TGTGCCAGCAGCTTAGTGGGGGACGAGACCCAGTACTTC
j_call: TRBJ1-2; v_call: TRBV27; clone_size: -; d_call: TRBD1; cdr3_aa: CASSLSGQGDFYGYTF; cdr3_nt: TGTGCCAGCAGTTTGTCTGGACAGGGGGACTTCTATGGCTACACCTTC
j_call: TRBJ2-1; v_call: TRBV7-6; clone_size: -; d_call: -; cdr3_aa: CASSLAVGTGNEQFF; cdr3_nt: TGTGCCAGCAGCTTAGCGGTTGGGACGGGAAATGAGCAGTTCTTC
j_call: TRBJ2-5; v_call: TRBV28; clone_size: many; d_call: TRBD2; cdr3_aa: CASSPSGLAIQETQYF; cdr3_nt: TGTGCCAGCAGCCCCTCGGGACTAGCAATTCAAGAGACCCAGTACTTC
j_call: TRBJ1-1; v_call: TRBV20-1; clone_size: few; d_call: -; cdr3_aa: CSAPRGWSEAFF; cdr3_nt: TGCAGTGCACCCAGGGGTTGGAGTGAAGCTTTCTTT
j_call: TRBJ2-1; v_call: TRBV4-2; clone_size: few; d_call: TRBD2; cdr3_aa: CASSQQREAYYNEQFF; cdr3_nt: TGTGCCAGCAGCCAACAGCGGGAGGCTTACTACAATGAGCAGTTCTTC
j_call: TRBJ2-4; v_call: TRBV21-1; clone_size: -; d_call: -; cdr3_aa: CASSKGRKIAKNIQYF; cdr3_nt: TGTGCCAGCAGCAAGGGTCGAAAAATAGCCAAAAACATTCAGTACTTC
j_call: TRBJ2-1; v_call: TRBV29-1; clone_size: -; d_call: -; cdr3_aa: CSVEGTSRSYNEQFF; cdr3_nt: TGCAGCGTTGAAGGAACGAGCAGATCCTACAATGAGCAGTTCTTC
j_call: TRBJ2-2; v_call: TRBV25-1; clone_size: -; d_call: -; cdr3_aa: CASSDGAEGADTGELFF; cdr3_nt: TGTGCCAGCAGTGATGGGGCGGAGGGGGCGGACACCGGGGAGCTGTTTTTT
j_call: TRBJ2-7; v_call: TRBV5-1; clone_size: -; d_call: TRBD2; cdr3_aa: CASSLASSGLAGDEQYF; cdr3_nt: TGCGCCAGCAGCTTGGCCTCCTCGGGACTAGCGGGGGACGAGCAGTACTTC
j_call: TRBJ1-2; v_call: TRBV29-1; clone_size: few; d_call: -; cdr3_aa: CSVFGGVGGYTF; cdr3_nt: TGCAGCGTTTTCGGCGGCGTCGGAGGCTACACCTTC
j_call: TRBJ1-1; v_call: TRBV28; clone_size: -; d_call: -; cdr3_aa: CASIWGGPLNTEAFF; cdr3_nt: TGTGCCAGCATCTGGGGGGGACCCCTGAACACTGAAGCTTTCTTT
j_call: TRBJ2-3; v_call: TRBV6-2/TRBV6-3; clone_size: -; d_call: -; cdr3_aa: CASSYEGGGRRYTQYF; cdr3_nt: TGTGCCAGCAGTTACGAGGGAGGGGGACGCAGATATACGCAGTATTTT
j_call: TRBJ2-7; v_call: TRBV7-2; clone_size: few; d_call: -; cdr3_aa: CASSQALYEQYF; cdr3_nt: TGTGCCAGCAGCCAAGCCCTCTACGAGCAGTACTTC
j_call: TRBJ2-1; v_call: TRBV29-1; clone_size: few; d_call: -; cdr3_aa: CSVEGTLYNEQFF; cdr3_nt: TGCAGCGTTGAAGGGACGCTTTACAATGAGCAGTTCTTC
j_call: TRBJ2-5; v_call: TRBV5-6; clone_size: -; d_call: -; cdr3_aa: CASSPGWRGKRETQYF; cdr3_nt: TGTGCCAGCAGCCCCGGTTGGCGGGGAAAAAGGGAGACCCAGTACTTC
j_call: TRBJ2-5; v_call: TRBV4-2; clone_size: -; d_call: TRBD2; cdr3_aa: CASSQEGWPGLGETQYF; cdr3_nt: TGTGCCAGCAGCCAAGAGGGGTGGCCGGGACTAGGGGAGACCCAGTACTTC
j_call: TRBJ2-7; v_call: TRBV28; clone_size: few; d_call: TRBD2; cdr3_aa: CASSPRGGFGEQYF; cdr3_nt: TGTGCCAGCAGTCCCCGGGGAGGGTTTGGCGAGCAGTACTTC
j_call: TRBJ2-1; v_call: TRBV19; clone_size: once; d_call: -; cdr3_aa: CASSIAGSQTNNEQFF; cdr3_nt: TGTGCCAGTAGTATAGCAGGCTCCCAGACCAACAATGAGCAGTTCTTC
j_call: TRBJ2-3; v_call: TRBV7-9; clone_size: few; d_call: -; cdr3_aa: CASSFSTTDTQYF; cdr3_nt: TGTGCCAGCAGCTTTTCGACCACAGATACGCAGTATTTT
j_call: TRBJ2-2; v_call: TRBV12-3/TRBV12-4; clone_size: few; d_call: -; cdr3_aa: CASSPRPGELFF; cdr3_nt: TGTGCCAGCAGTCCCCGACCCGGGGAGCTGTTTTTT
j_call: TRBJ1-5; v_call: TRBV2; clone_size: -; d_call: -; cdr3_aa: CASRDTYSNQPQHF; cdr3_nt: TGTGCCAGCAGAGACACCTATAGCAATCAGCCCCAGCATTTT
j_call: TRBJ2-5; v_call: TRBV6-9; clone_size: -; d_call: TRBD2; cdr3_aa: CASGRGLAGGPQETQYF; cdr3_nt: TGTGCCAGCGGGAGGGGGCTAGCGGGAGGGCCTCAAGAGACCCAGTACTTC
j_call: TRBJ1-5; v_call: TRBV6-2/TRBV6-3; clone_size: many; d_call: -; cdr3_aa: CASSYEGYSNQPQHF; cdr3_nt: TGTGCCAGCAGTTACGAAGGTTATAGCAATCAGCCCCAGCATTTT
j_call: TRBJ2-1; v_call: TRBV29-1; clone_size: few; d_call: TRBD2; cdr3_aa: CSATSGTSGITYNEQFF; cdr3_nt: TGCAGCGCCACATCCGGGACTAGCGGGATTACCTACAATGAGCAGTTCTTC
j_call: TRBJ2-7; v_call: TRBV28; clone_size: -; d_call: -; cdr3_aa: CASSLRIHFYEQYF; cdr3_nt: TGTGCCAGCAGTTTGAGGATTCATTTCTACGAGCAGTACTTC
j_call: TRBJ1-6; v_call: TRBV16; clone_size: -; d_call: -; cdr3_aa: CASSQDGYNSPLHF; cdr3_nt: TGTGCCAGCAGCCAGGACGGCTATAATTCACCCCTCCACTTT
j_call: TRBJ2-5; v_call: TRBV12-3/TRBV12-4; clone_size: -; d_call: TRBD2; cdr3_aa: CASSPGRRETQYF; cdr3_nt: TGTGCCAGCAGTCCCGGGAGGAGAGAGACCCAGTACTTC
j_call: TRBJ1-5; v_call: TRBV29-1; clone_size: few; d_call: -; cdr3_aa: CSVGEPNQPQHF; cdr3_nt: TGCAGCGTCGGGGAGCCGAATCAGCCCCAGCATTTT
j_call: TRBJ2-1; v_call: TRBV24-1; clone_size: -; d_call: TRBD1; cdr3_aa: CATSDPGTGFYNEQFF; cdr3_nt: TGTGCCACCAGTGACCCGGGGACAGGGTTCTACAATGAGCAGTTCTTC
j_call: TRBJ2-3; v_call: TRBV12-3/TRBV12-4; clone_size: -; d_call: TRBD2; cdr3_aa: CASISSGSTDTQYF; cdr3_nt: TGTGCCAGCATCTCTAGCGGGAGCACAGATACGCAGTATTTT
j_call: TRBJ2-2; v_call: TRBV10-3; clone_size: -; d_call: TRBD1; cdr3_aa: CASTPGTANTGELFF; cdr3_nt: TGTGCCTCGACTCCCGGGACAGCGAACACCGGGGAGCTGTTTTTT
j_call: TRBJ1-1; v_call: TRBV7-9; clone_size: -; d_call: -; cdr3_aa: CASSLEGALNTEAFF; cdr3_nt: TGTGCCAGCAGCTTAGAAGGAGCCTTAAACACTGAAGCTTTCTTT
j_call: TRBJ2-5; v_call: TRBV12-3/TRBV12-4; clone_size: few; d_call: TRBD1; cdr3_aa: CASSRQGQGGETQYF; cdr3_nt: TGTGCCAGCAGCCGCCAGGGACAGGGCGGAGAGACCCAGTACTTC
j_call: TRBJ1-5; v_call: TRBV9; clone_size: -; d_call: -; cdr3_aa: CASSVAKGGNHPQHF; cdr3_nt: TGTGCCAGCAGCGTAGCTAAGGGAGGCAATCATCCCCAGCATTTT
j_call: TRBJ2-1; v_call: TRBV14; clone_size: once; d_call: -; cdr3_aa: CASSQDHAGLGQFF; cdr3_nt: TGTGCCAGCAGCCAAGATCACGCAGGCCTAGGGCAGTTCTTC
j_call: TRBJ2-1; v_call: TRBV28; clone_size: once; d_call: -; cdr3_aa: CASSFPPRLALRDGSYNEQFF; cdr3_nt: TGTGCCAGCAGTTTTCCCCCCCGGCTAGCGCTCAGAGACGGCTCCTACAATGAGCAGTTCTTC